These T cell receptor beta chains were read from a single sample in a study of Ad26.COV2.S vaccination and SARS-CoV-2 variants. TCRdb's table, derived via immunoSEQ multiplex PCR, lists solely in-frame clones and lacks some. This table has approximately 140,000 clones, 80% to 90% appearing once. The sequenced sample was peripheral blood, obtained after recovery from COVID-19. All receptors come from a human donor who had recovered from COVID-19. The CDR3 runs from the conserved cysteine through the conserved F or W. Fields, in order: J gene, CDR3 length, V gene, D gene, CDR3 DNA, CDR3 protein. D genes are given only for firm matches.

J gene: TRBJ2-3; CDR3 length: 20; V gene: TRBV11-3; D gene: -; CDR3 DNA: TGTGCCAGCAGCTTAGACCCCCTCTCCAGACAGACGTTCAGCACAGATACGCAGTATTTT; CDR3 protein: CASSLDPLSRQTFSTDTQYF
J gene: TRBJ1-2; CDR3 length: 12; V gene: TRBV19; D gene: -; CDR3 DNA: TGTGCCAGCCAACAGGGAGACTATGGCTACACCTTC; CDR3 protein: CASQQGDYGYTF
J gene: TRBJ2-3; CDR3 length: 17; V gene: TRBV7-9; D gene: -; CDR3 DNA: TGTGCCAGCAGCGCGTACCTGGAGCAGATAGTCACAGATACGCAGTATTTT; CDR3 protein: CASSAYLEQIVTDTQYF
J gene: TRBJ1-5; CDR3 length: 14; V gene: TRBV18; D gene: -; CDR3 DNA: TGTGCCAGCTCACCAAGTTATAGCAATCAGCCCCAGCATTTT; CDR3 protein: CASSPSYSNQPQHF
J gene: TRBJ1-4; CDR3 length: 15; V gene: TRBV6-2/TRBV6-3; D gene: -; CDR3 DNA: TGTGCCAGCAGTTCCGACCGCGCTGGAGGCGAAAAACTGTTTTTT; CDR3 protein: CASSSDRAGGEKLFF
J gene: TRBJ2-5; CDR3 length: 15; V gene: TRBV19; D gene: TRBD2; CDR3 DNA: TGTGCCAGTAGTACGGCGGGGGGGCCAAGTGAGACCCAGTACTTC; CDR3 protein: CASSTAGGPSETQYF
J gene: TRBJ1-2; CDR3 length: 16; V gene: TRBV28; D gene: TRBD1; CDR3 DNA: TGTGCCAGCAGTTGGGGACAGGGTCGAACTAACTATGGCTACACCTTC; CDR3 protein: CASSWGQGRTNYGYTF
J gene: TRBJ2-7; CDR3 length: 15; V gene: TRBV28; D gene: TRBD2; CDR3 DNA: TGTGCCAGCAGACCCGGACTAGCGGGGGCCTACGAGCAGTACTTC; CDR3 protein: CASRPGLAGAYEQYF
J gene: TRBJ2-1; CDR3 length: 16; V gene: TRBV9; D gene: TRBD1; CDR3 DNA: TGTGCCAGCAGCGTAGCTTTGGGACAGGGGGCGGGGGAGCAGTTCTTC; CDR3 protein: CASSVALGQGAGEQFF
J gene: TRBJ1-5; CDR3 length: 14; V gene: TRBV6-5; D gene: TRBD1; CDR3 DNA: TGTGCCAGCAGCGAGACAGGGGAGAGGCAGCCCCAGCATTTT; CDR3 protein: CASSETGERQPQHF
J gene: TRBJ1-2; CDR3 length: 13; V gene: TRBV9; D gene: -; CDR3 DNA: TGTGCCAGCGGCGGGCAGGGTAACTATGGCTACACCTTC; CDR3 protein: CASGGQGNYGYTF